This T cell receptor beta chain was recorded in a study of PD-L1 blockade in urothelial cancer. Study-wide context: Researchers looked at the blood 3 weeks (second dose) and 6 weeks after treatment began.

This sample's time point: pretreatment peripheral blood. The assay was immunoSEQ multiplex PCR, and TCRdb's table has in-frame clones only and misses some. The sample consists of roughly 43,000 clones, around 84% of them appearing once. Germline-derived CDR1 and CDR2 are MDHEN and SYDVKM. The CDR3 is 12 amino acids. The V gene lost 3 bases and the J gene lost 9 bases, with 9 bases spanning the gap. Study-wide findings and caveats: Tumor-associated clones in the blood of durable-benefit patients grew more at 3 weeks.

On this clone: The antigen remains undetermined.

The rearrangement joins TRBV28 to TRBJ1-5; tentative D call: TRBD1 (6 bases). The receptor was isolated from a man aged 60 to 69 with urothelial cancer. Sequencing was performed on PBMCs, taken around atezolizumab (anti-PD-L1) treatment. The CDR3, as DNA: TGTGCCAGCAGTTTCCCGACAGGGCCCCAGCATTTT. As protein: CASSFPTGPQHF.